Included here is one T cell receptor beta chain sequence, with context. This record comes from a study of blood T cell repertoires in COVID-19. Profiled with immunoSEQ multiplex PCR; TCRdb holds only in-frame clones, not every one. Of about 3,400 clones listed, around 70% are singletons. Between the trimmed V and J ends, which lost 2 bases and 6 bases, there was a span of 17 bases. The CDR3 loop spans 16 amino acids. The V gene's germline CDR1 is LGHDT and CDR2 YNNKEL (reference sequence). This rearrangement joins TRBV3-1 (or the pseudogene TRBV3-2) to TRBJ2-4, with D maybe TRBD1 (6 bases). This TCR was sampled from a man between 65 and 79 years old with active COVID-19. The source material was peripheral blood. In DNA, the CDR3 is TGTGCCAGCAGCCAACAAACCAGGGGTGCGGGAAACATTCAGTACTTC. Protein product: CASSQQTRGAGNIQYF.